A single sample is the source of the 13 T cell receptor beta chains below, sequenced in a study of T cell changes during pregnancy in multiple sclerosis. TCRdb's copy holds only in-frame clones and misses some; the assay was immunoSEQ multiplex PCR. The table includes about 36,000 clones, roughly 90% detected once. This specimen consisted of CD8+ T cells from peripheral blood mononuclear cells, obtained in the third trimester of pregnancy. All receptors come from a female donor with multiple sclerosis, enrolled in a pregnancy study.

The V gene is TRBV7-8, the J gene TRBJ1-5; the D gene is possibly TRBD1 (6 bases). Germline assignment: CDR1 SGHVS and CDR2 FQNEAQ. Trimming cost V 5 bases and J 1 base, with 15 bases left between them. This CDR3 has 16 residues. The CDR3, as DNA: TGTGCCAGCAGCCTTACAGGGTCCAAGAGCAATCAGCCCCAGCATTTT. This translates into CASSLTGSKSNQPQHF.

This clone was observed once. The chain couples TRBV2 to TRBJ1-1, with 7 bases aligning to TRBD1. Trimming took 7 bases from V and 11 from J; bases not matched to a gene: 4. The CDR3 covers 10 residues. Per germline, CDR1 SNHLY and CDR2 FYNNEI. The CDR3 reads CASKAGGAFF. CDR3 coding DNA: TGTGCCAGCAAGGCAGGGGGGGCTTTCTTT.

This sequence joins TRBV7-2 and TRBJ1-6; TRBD1 agrees at 8 bases. The germline CDR1 and CDR2 sequences are SGHTA and FQGNSA. CDR3 length equals 14 residues. V lost 9 bases, J lost 8 bases, and 9 bases stayed unmatched. CDR3 nucleotide sequence: TGTGCCAGTGAAACCGGGACAGGTGATTCACCCCTCCACTTT. The encoded protein is CASETGTGDSPLHF.

The chain carries TRBV9 and TRBJ1-5; 7 bases map to TRBD1. CDR3 length equals 15 residues. With 3 bases clipped from V and 9 bases from J, the junction kept 12 bases outside the gene matches. Germline V gene data show CDR1 as SGDLS and CDR2 as YYNGEE. This chain's CDR3 is CASSGQEQGNAPQHF. The CDR3 bases are TGTGCCAGCAGCGGGCAAGAACAGGGGAACGCGCCCCAGCATTTT.

The rearrangement links TRBV19 to TRBJ1-5; weak D call: TRBD1 (5 bases). Deletions cut 5 bases from V and 0 bases from J, with 20 bases between. Germline CDR1 reads LNHDA; CDR2 reads SQIVND (reference sequence). This CDR3 has 18 residues. The CDR3 here is CASSRDPTGEYSNQPQHF. The CDR3, as DNA: TGTGCCAGTAGTCGAGACCCAACGGGGGAGTATAGCAATCAGCCCCAGCATTTT.

CDR3 region: CASSSPGHSNEQFF. The DNA for the CDR3 is TGTGCCAGCAGCTCACCGGGACACTCCAATGAGCAGTTCTTC. The chain carries TRBV7-3 and TRBJ2-1; maybe TRBD1 (6 bases). This CDR3 is built from 14 residues. In germline, CDR1 is SGHTA, CDR2 FQGTGA. V was cut by 4 bases and J by 6 bases, with 13 bases left in between.

The gene calls are TRBV9 and TRBJ2-1; 9 bases match TRBD1. The CDR3 runs to 18 residues. V trimming: 0 bases; J trimming: 9 bases; junction bases outside the gene matches: 16. CDR1 SGDLS and CDR2 YYNGEE come from the germline V gene. CDR3 in DNA: TGTGCCAGCAGCGTAGACTTCTTGGGACAGGGATATAGTGTTGAGCAGTTCTTC. Protein: CASSVDFLGQGYSVEQFF. Combining the CDR3 with reference TRBV9 and TRBJ2-1 gives the whole variable domain DSGVTQTPKHLITATGQRVTLRCSPRSGDLSVYWYQQSLDQGLQFLIQYYNGEERAKGNILERFSAQQFPDLHSELNLSSLELGDSALYFCASSVDFLGQGYSVEQFFGPGTRLTVL.

This clone appeared a single time. V usage is TRBV4-3 and J usage is TRBJ2-3; D remains unclear. CDR1 and CDR2 (germline): LGHNA, YSLEER. The CDR3 extends over 15 amino acids. V dropped 0 bases and J dropped 6 bases, with 13 bases sitting between them. The CDR3 reads CASSQDSPWSDTQYF. The CDR3 nucleotides read TGCGCCAGCAGCCAAGATAGTCCCTGGTCGGATACGCAGTATTTT.

The chain is built from TRBV6-5 and TRBJ1-1; tentative D call: TRBD1 (5 bases). The V end lost 0 bases, the J end lost 10 bases, and 12 bases lay between the germline ends. In germline, CDR1 is MNHEY, CDR2 SVGAGI. This CDR3 has 13 amino acids. The CDR3: CASSYSSGGGAFF. The CDR3 DNA reads as TGTGCCAGCAGTTACTCTTCCGGGGGGGGAGCTTTCTTT.

The chain employs TRBV4-3 and TRBJ2-5; D uncertain. This CDR3 region has 14 residues. Germline CDR1 is LGHNA and CDR2 is YSLEER. Trimming removed 1 base from V and 5 bases from J, with 11 bases in between. The CDR3 nucleotides read TGCGCCAGCAGCCAAGGTGTAGTCGCTGAGACCCAGTACTTC. This gives the protein CASSQGVVAETQYF.

V and J are TRBV16 and TRBJ2-2; 7 bases map to TRBD1. CDR3 length equals 16 residues. V shed 2 bases and J 2 bases; nucleotides not matched to a gene: 5. From germline, CDR1 is KGHSY and CDR2 FQNENV. The CDR3 region has the DNA TGTGCCAGCAGCCAACCAGGGGGATTAAACACCGGGGAGCTGTTTTTT. This gives the protein CASSQPGGLNTGELFF.

This clone was seen just once. The V and J genes are TRBV13 and TRBJ2-7, with 9 bases lining up with TRBD2. Germline CDR1 and CDR2: PRHDT and FYEKMQ (reference sequence). The CDR3 runs 15 residues. V lost 6 bases, J lost 5 bases, and 11 bases stayed unmatched. CDR3 nucleotide sequence: TGTGCCAGCAGAATCGGGCGGGAGGGCCTACACGAGCAGTACTTC. Translated: CASRIGREGLHEQYF.

This sequence joins TRBV29-1 and TRBJ1-2; no clear D. The CDR3 is 16 residues long. Germline CDR1 is SQVTM and CDR2 is ANQGSEA. Trimming cost V 0 bases and J 1 base, with 15 bases left between them. The CDR3 DNA reads as TGCAGCGTTGAAGATCCGTCGAACAGCTATAACTATGGCTACACCTTC. Its protein product is CSVEDPSNSYNYGYTF.